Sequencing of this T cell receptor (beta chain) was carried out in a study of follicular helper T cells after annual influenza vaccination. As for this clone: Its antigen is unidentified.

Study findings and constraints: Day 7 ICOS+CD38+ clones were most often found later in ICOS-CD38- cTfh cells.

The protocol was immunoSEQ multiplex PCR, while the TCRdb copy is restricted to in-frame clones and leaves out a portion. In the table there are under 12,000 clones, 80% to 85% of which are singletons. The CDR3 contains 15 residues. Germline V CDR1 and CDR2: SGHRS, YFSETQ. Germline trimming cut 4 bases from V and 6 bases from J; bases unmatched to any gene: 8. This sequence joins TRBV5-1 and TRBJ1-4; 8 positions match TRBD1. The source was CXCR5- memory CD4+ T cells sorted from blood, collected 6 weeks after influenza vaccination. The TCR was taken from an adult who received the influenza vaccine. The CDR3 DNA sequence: TGCGCCAGCAGCCCCGGGGCAGGGGGCGATGAAAAACTGTTTTTT. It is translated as CASSPGAGGDEKLFF.